This T cell receptor (beta chain) was identified during a study of OX40 agonist ivuxolimab in advanced cancers. V dropped 6 bases and J dropped 2 bases, with 18 bases sitting between them. This CDR3 contains 16 residues. Per germline, CDR1 MDHEN and CDR2 SYDVKM. The assay was immunoSEQ multiplex PCR, and TCRdb's table has in-frame clones only and misses some. The sample comprises roughly 38,000 clones, around 90% of which are singletons, and approximately 22% rests with the top ten. The source of this sequence is an adult with an advanced solid tumor such as melanoma, head and neck, liver or kidney cancer. Sequenced here: CD4+ or CD8+ T cells sorted from blood, sampled in a trial of the OX40 agonist ivuxolimab. V gene TRBV28 combines with J gene TRBJ2-3; TRBD2 might be the D (6 bases). CDR3 nucleotide sequence: TGTGCCAGCAGAGAAGGGACTCCCCTAATCACAGATACGCAGTATTTT. Its translation is CASREGTPLITDTQYF.